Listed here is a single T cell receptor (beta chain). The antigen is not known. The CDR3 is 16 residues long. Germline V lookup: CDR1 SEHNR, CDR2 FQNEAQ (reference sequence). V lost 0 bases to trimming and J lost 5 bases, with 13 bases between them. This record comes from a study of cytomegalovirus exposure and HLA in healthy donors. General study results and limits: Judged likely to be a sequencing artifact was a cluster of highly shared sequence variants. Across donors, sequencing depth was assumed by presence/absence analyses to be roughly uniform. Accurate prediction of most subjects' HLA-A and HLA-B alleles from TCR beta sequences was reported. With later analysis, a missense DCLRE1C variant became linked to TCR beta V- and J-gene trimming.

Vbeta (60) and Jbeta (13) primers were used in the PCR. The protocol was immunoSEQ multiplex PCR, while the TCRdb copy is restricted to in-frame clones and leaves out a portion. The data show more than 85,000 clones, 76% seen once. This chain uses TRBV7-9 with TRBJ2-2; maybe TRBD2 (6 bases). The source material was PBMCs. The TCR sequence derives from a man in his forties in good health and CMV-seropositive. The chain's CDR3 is CASSLARLEGTGELFF. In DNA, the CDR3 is TGTGCCAGCAGCTTAGCGCGACTAGAGGGGACCGGGGAGCTGTTTTTT. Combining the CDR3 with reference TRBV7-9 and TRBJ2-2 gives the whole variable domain DTGVSQNPRHKITKRGQNVTFRCDPISEHNRLYWYRQTLGQGPEFLTYFQNEAQLEKSRLLSDRFSAERPKGSFSTLEIQRTEQGDSAMYLCASSLARLEGTGELFFGEGSRLTVL.